In its sample, the clone carrying this TCR beta chain was seen once. Antigen unknown. These data are taken from a study of cytomegalovirus exposure and HLA in healthy donors. Study-level findings and limits: Rare sequences made up most TCRs, while some public TCRs were found in many donors. Cytomegalovirus association was assigned to more than 150 TCR beta chains.

PCR amplification relied on 60 Vbeta primers (plus 13 Jbeta primers). TCRdb keeps only in-frame clones here, not all; method: immunoSEQ multiplex PCR. The sample has about 210,000 clones, around 79% seen once. The germline V gene has CDR1 SGHKS and CDR2 YYEKEE (reference sequence). Trimming removed 2 bases from V and 0 bases from J, with 8 bases in between. The CDR3 consists of 15 residues. This receptor was identified in a male donor in good health and CMV-seronegative. The sequenced material came from PBMCs. V and J are TRBV5-5 and TRBJ2-2, with a possible D match to TRBD1 (5 bases). The CDR3 sequence is CASSLMTANTGELFF. The CDR3 region has the DNA TGTGCCAGCAGCTTAATGACAGCGAACACCGGGGAGCTGTTTTTT.